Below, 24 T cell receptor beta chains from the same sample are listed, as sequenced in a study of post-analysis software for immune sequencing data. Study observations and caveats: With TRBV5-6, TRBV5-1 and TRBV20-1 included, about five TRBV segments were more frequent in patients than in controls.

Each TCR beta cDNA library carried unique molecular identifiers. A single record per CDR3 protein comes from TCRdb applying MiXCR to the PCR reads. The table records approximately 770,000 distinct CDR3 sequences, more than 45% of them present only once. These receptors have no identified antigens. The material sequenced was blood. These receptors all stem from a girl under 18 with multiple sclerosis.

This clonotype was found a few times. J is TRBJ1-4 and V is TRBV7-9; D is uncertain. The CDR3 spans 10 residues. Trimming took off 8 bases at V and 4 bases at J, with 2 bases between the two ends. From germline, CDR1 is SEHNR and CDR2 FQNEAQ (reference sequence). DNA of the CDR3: TGTGCCAGCGGTAATGAAAAACTGTTTTTT. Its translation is CASGNEKLFF.

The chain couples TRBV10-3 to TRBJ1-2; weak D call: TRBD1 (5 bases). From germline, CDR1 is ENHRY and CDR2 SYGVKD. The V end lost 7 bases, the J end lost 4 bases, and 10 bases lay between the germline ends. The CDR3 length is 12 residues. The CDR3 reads CAITDILYGYTF. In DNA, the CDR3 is TGTGCCATCACGGACATCCTCTATGGCTACACCTTC.

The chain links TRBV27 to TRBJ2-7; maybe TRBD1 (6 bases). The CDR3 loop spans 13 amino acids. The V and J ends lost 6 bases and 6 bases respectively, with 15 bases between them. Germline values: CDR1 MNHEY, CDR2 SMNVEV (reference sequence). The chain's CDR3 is CASSTNGGSEQYF. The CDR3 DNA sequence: TGTGCCAGCAGCACGAATGGGGGCAGCGAGCAGTACTTC.

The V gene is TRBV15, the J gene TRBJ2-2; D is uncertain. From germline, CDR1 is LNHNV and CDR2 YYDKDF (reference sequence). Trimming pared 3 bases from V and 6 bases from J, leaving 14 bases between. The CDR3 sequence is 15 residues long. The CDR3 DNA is TGTGCCACCAGCAGCGGGCCCCCAGGCTCCGGGGAGCTGTTTTTT. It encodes CATSSGPPGSGELFF.

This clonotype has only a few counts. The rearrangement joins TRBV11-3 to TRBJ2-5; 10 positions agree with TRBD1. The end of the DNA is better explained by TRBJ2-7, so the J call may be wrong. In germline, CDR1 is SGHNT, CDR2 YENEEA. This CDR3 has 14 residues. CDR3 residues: CASSLPGQGFEQYF. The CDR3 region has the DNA TGTGCCAGCAGCCTCCCGGGACAGGGGTTCGAGCAGTACTTC.

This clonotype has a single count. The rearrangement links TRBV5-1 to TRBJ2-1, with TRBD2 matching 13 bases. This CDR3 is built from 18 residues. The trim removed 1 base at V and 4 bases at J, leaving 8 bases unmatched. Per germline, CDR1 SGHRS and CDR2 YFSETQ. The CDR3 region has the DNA TGCGCCAGCAGCTTGAAACTAGCGGGAGGGCCGGGTTACAATGAGCAGTTCTTC. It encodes CASSLKLAGGPGYNEQFF.

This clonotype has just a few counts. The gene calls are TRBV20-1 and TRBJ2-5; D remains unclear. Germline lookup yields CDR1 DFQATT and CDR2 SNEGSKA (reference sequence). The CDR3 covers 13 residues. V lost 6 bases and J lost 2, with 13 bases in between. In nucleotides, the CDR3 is TGCAGTGCCGGACCGCAGTTTCAAGAGACCCAGTACTTC. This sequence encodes CSAGPQFQETQYF.

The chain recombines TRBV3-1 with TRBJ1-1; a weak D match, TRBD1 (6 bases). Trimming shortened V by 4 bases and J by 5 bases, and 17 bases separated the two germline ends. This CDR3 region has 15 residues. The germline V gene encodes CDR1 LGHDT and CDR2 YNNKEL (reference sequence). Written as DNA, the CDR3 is TGTGCCAGCAGCCTGGGACACTTGGGAGGAACTGAAGCTTTCTTT. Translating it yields CASSLGHLGGTEAFF.

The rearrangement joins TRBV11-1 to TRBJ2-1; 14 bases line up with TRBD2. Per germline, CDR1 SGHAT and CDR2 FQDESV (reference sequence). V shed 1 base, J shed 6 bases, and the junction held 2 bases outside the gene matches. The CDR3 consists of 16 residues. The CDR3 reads CASSLGLAGGVNEQFF. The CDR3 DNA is TGTGCCAGCAGCTTAGGACTAGCGGGAGGGGTCAATGAGCAGTTCTTC.

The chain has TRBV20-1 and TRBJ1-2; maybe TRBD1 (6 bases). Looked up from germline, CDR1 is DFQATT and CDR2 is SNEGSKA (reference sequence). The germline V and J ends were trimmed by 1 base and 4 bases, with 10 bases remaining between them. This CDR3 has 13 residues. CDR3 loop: CSARVSDSYGYTF. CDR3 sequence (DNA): TGCAGTGCTAGAGTCTCGGACAGCTATGGCTACACCTTC.

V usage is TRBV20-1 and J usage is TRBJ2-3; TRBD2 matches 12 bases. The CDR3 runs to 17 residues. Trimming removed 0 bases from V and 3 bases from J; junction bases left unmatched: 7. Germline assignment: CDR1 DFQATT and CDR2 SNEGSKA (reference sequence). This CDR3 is CSARDLSTSGRTDTQYF. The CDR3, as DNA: TGCAGTGCTAGAGATCTCTCAACTAGCGGGAGGACAGATACGCAGTATTTT.

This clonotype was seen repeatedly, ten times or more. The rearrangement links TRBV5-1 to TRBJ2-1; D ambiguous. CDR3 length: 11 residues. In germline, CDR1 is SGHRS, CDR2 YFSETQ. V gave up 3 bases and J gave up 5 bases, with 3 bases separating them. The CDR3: CASSYDNEQFF. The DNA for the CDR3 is TGCGCCAGCAGCTACGACAATGAGCAGTTCTTC.

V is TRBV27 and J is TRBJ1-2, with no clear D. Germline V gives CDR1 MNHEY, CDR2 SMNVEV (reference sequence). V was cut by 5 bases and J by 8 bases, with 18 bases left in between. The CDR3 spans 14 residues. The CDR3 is CASSKVRDPNGYTF. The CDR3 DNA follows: TGTGCCAGCAGTAAAGTTCGGGATCCCAACGGCTACACCTTC.

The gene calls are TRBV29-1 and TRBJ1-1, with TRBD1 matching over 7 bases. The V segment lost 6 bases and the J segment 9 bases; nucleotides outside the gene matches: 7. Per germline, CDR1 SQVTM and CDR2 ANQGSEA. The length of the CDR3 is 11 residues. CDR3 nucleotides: TGCAGCGTGCCCCAACAGGGGAAAGCTTTCTTT. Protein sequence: CSVPQQGKAFF.

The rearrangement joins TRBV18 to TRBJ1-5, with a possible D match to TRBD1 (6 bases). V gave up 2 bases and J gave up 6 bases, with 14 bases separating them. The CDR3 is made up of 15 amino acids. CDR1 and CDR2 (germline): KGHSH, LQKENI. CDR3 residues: CASSPSKGGSQPQHF. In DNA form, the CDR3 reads TGTGCCAGCTCACCATCGAAAGGGGGAAGTCAGCCCCAGCATTTT.

The CDR3 spells CASSPTENQPQHF. The CDR3, as DNA: TGTGCCAGCTCACCGACAGAGAATCAGCCCCAGCATTTT. The chain carries TRBV18 and TRBJ1-5; D is possibly TRBD1 (5 bases). The germline V gene encodes CDR1 KGHSH and CDR2 LQKENI. This CDR3 is 13 amino acids long. V was pared by 3 bases and J by 4 bases, with 7 bases between.

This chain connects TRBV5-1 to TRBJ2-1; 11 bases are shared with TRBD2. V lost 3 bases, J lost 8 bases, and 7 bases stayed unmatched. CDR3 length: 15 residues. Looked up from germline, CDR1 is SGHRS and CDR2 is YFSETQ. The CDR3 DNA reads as TGCGCCAGCAGCTGGGTCGGGACTAGCGGAGATGAGCAGTTCTTC. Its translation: CASSWVGTSGDEQFF.

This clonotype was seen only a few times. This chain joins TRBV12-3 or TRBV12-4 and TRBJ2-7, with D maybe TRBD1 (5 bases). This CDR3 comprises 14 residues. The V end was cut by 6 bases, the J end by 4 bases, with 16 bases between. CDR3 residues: CASSLRVSTYEQYF. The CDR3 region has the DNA TGTGCCAGCAGCCTCAGGGTGAGCACGTACGAGCAGTACTTC.

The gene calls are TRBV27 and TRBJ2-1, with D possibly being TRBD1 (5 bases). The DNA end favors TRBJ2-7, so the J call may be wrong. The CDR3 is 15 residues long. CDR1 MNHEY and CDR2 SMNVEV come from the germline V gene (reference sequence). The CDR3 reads CASTKGHPSYNEQYF. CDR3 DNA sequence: TGTGCCAGCACAAAGGGGCACCCCTCCTACAATGAGCAGTACTTC.

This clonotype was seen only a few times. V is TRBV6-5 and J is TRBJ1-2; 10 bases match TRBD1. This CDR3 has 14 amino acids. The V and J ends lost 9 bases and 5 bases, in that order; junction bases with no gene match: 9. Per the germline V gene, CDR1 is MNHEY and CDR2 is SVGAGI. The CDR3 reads CASSTPGQGYGYTF. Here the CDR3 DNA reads TGTGCCAGTTCAACCCCGGGACAGGGGTATGGCTACACCTTC.

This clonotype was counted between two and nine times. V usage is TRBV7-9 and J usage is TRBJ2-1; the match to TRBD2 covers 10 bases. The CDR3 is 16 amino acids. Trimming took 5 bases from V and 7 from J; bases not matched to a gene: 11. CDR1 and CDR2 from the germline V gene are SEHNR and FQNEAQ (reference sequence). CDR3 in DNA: TGTGCCAGCAGCCCTAGGGAGCGGGAGGGTAGTAATGAGCAGTTCTTC. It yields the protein CASSPREREGSNEQFF.

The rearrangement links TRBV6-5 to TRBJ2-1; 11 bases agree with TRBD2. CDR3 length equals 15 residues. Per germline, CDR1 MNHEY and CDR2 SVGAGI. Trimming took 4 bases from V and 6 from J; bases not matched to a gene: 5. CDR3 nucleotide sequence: TGTGCCAGCAGTTTGACTAGCGGGGAATTCAATGAGCAGTTCTTC. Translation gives CASSLTSGEFNEQFF.

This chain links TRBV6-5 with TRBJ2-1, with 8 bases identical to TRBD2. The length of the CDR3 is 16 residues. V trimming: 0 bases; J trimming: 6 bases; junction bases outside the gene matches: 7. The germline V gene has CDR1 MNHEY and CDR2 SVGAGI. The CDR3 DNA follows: TGTGCCAGCAGTTACTCTATGACTAGCGTTCTCAATGAGCAGTTCTTC. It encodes CASSYSMTSVLNEQFF.

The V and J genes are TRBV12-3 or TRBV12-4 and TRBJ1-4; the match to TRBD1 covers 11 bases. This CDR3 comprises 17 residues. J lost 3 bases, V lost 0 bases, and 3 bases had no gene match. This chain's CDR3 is CASSLAGQGAANEKLFF. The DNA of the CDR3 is TGTGCCAGCAGTTTAGCCGGACAGGGGGCAGCTAATGAAAAACTGTTTTTT.